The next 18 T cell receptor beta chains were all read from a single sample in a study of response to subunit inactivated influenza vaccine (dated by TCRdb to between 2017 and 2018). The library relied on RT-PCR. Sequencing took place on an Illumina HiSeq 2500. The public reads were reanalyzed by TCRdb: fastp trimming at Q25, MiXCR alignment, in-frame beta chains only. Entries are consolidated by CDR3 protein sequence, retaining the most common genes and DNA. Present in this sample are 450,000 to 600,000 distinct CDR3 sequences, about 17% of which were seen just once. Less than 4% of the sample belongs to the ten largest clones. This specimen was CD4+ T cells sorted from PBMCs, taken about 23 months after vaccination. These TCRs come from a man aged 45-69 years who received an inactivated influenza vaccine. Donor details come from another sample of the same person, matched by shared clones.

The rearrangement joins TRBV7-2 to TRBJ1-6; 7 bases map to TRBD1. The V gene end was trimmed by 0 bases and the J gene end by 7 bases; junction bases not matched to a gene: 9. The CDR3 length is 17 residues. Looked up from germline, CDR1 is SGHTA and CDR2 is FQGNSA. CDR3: CASSLASGTAYNSPLHF. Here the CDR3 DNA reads TGTGCCAGCAGCTTAGCCTCCGGGACAGCTTACAATTCACCCCTCCACTTT.

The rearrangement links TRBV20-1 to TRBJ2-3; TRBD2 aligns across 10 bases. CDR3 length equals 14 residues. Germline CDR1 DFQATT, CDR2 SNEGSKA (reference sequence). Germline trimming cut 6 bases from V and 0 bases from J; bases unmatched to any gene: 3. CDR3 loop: CSAPTSGSTDTQYF. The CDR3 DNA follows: TGCAGTGCCCCGACTAGCGGGAGCACAGATACGCAGTATTTT.

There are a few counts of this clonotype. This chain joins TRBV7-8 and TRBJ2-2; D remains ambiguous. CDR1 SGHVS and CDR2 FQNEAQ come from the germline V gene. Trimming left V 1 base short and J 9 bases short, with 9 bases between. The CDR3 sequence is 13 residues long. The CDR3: CASSLEGGRELFF. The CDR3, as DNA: TGTGCCAGCAGCTTAGAGGGTGGCCGGGAGCTGTTTTTT.

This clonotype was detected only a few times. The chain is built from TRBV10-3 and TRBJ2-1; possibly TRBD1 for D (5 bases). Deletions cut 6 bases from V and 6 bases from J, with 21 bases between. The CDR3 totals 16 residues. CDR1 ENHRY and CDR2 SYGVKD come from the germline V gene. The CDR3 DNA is TGTGCCATCAGACTCAGCATGGGGCCCGGCTTCAATGAGCAGTTCTTC. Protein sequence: CAIRLSMGPGFNEQFF.

The CDR3, as DNA: TGCAGCGTTGAAGATCGGGGTGGGGGGCGCAACTATGGCTACACCTTC. This gives the protein CSVEDRGGGRNYGYTF. The V and J genes are TRBV29-1 and TRBJ1-2, with TRBD1 as a possible D gene (6 bases). Germline assignment: CDR1 SQVTM and CDR2 ANQGSEA. The V and J ends lost 0 bases and 2 bases respectively, with 16 bases between them. There are 16 residues in the CDR3.

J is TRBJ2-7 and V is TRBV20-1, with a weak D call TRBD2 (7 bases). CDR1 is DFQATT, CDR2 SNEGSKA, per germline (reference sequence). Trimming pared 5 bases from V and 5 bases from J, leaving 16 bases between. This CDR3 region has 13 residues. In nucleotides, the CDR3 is TGCAGTGCTCCCAAGGGGGAGGGCCACGAGCAGTACTTC. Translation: CSAPKGEGHEQYF.

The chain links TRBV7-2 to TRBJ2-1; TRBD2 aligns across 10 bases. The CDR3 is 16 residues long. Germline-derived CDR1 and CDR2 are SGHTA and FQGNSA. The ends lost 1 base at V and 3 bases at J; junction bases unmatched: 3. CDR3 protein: CASSLDLAGDYNEQFF. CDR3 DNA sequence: TGTGCCAGCAGCTTAGACCTAGCGGGGGACTACAATGAGCAGTTCTTC.

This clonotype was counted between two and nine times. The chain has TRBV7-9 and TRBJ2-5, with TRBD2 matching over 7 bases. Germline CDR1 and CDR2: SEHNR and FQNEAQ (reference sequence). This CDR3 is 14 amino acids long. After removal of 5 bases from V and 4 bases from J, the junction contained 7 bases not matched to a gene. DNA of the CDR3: TGTGCCAGCAGCAAGGGGAGGGCCGGAGAGACCCAGTACTTC. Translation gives CASSKGRAGETQYF.

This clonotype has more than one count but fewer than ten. DNA of the CDR3: TGTGCCAGCAGCTTGAGGGTAGAGAACACTGAAGCTTTCTTT. It is translated as CASSLRVENTEAFF. The rearrangement uses TRBV5-5 and TRBJ1-1; D is ambiguous. CDR3 size: 14 residues. V was cut by 1 base and J by 1 base, with 8 bases left in between. CDR1 is SGHKS, CDR2 YYEKEE, per germline (reference sequence).

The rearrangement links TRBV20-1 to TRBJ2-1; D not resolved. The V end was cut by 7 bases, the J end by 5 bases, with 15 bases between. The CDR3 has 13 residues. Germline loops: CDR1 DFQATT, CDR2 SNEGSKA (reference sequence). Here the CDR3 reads CSVKAGLDNEQFF. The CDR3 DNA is TGCAGTGTTAAAGCAGGTTTAGACAATGAGCAGTTCTTC.

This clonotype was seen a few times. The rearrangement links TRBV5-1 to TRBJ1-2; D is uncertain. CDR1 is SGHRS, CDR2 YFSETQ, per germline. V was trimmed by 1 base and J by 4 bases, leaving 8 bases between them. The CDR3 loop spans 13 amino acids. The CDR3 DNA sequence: TGCGCCAGCAGCTTGTGGGAGGGCTATGGCTACACCTTC. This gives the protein CASSLWEGYGYTF.

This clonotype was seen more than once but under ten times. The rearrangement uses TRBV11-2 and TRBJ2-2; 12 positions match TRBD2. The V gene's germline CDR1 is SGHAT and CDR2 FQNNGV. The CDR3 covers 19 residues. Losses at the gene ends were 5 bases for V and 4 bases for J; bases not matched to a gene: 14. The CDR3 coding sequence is TGTGCCAGCAGCGGAGCTAGCGGGGGGGTCGACCACGGCACCGGGGAGCTGTTTTTT. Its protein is CASSGASGGVDHGTGELFF.

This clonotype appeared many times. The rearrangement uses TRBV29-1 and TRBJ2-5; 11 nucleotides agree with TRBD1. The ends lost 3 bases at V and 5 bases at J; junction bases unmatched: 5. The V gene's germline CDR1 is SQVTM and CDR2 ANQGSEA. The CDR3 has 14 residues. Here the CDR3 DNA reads TGCAGCGTTGAGGACAGGGGGCTTGATGAGACCCAGTACTTC. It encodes CSVEDRGLDETQYF.

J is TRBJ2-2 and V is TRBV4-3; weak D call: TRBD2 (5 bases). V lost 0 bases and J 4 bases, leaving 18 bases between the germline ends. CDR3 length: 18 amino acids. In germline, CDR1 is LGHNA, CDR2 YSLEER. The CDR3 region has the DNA TGCGCCAGCAGCCAAGAACCGAGCGGATTGACGGCCACCGGGGAGCTGTTTTTT. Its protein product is CASSQEPSGLTATGELFF.

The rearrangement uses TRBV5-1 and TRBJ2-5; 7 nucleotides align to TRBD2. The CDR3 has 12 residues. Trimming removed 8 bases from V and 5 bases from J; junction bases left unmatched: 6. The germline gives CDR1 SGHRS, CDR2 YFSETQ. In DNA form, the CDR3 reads TGCGCCAGTCGGGGGGTTCCGGAGACCCAGTACTTC. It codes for CASRGVPETQYF.

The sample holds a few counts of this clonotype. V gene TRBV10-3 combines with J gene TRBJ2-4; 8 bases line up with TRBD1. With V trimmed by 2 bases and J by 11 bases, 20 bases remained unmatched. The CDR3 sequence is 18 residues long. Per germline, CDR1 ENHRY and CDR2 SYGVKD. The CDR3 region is CAISERTGTGRSGSVQYF. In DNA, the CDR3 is TGTGCCATCAGTGAGAGAACCGGGACAGGCCGTTCTGGTTCCGTTCAGTACTTC.

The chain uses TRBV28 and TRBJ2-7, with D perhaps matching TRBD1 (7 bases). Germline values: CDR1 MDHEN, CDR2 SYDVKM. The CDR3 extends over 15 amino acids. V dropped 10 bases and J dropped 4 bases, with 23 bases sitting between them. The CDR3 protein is CATRRGTGVRYEQYF. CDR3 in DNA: TGTGCCACCCGGAGGGGAACAGGGGTGAGGTACGAGCAGTACTTC.

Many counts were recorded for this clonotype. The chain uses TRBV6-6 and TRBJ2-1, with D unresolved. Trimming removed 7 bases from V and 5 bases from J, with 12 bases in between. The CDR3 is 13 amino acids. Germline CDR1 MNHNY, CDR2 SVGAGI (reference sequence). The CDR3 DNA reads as TGTGCCAGCAAGTTCAGTAAAAACAATGAGCAGTTCTTC. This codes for CASKFSKNNEQFF.